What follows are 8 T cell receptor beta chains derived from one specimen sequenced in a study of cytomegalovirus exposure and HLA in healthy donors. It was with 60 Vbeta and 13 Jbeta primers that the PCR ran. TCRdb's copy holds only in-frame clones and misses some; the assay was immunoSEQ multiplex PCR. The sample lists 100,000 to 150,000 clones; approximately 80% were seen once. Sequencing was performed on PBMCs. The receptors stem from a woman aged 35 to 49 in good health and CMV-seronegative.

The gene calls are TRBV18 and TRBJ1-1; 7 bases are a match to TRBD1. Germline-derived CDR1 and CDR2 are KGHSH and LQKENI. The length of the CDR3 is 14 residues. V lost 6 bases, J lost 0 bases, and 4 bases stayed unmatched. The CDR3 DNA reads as TGTGCCAGCTCCGGACAGGACATGAACACTGAAGCTTTCTTT. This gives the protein CASSGQDMNTEAFF.

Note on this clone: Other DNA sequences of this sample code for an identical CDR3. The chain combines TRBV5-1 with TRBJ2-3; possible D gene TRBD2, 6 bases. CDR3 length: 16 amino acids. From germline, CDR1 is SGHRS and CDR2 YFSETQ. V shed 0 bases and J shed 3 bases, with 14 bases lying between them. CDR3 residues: CASSLGASASTDTQYF. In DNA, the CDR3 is TGCGCCAGCAGCTTGGGGGCTAGCGCTTCGACAGATACGCAGTATTTT.

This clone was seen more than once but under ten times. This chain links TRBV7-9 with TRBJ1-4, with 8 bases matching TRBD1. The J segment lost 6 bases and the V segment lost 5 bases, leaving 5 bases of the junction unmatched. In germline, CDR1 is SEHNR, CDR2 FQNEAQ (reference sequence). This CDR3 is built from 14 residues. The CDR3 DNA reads TGTGCCAGCAGCCTAACAGGGGGTCATGAAAAACTGTTTTTT. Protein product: CASSLTGGHEKLFF.

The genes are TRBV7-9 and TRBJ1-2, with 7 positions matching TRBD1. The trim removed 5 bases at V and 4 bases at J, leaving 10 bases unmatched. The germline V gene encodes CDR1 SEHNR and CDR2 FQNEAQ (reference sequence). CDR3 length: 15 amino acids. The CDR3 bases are TGTGCCAGCAGCAAGGGACAGCCACAACCCTATGGCTACACCTTC. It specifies CASSKGQPQPYGYTF.

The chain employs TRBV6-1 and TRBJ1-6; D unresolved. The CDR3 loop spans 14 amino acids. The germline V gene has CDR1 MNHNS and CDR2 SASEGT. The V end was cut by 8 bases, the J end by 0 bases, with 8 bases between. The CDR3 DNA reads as TGTGCCAGCGGTGGTAGCTCCTATAATTCACCCCTCCACTTT. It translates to CASGGSSYNSPLHF.

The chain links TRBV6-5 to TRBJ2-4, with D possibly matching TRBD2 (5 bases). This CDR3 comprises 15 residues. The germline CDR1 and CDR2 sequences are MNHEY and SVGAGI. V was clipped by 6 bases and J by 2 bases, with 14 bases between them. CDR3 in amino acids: CASSASGWTKNIQYF. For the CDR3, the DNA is TGTGCCAGCAGCGCCTCGGGGTGGACCAAAAACATTCAGTACTTC.

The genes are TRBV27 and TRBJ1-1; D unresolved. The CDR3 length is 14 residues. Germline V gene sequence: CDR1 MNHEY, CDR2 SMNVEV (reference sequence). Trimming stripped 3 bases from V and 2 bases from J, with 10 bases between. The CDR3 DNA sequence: TGTGCCAGCAGTTTTGGACGGACTAACACTGAAGCTTTCTTT. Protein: CASSFGRTNTEAFF.

The chain's CDR3 is CASSLAGQGLQETQYF. CDR3 sequence (DNA): TGTGCCAGCAGCTTAGCGGGACAGGGTTTACAAGAGACCCAGTACTTC. The chain combines TRBV7-8 with TRBJ2-5; the match to TRBD1 covers 9 bases. The J segment lost 2 bases and the V segment lost 0 bases, leaving 4 bases of the junction unmatched. The CDR3 totals 16 residues. Germline V gene data show CDR1 as SGHVS and CDR2 as FQNEAQ.